The clone carrying this T cell receptor beta chain was recorded many times. Its target is unknown. Researchers reported that TCR beta cDNA libraries carried unique molecular identifiers. MiXCR was run by TCRdb on the PCR reads, yielding one entry per CDR3 protein. The sample includes roughly 200,000 distinct CDR3 sequences, 25% to 30% of them seen just once. The sample comes from a study of post-analysis software for immune sequencing data. Study conclusions and caveats: Same-batch preparations were strongly co-clustered by F measure. People with multiple sclerosis had a significantly lower normalized Chao1 diversity than controls did.

The receptor comes from a girl aged 2-17 years with multiple sclerosis. The sample was blood.

CDR3: CASSLAQGDRFFSYEQYF. CDR3 coding DNA: TGCGCCAGCAGCTTGGCACAGGGCGACCGATTTTTCTCCTACGAGCAGTACTTC. The rearrangement links TRBV5-1 to TRBJ2-7, with D perhaps matching TRBD1 (6 bases). The V gene's germline CDR1 is SGHRS and CDR2 YFSETQ. Trimming cost V 0 bases and J 0 bases, with 19 bases left between them. The CDR3 has 18 amino acids.